Presented here are 17 T cell receptor beta chains from one specimen sequenced in a study of beta chain features in type 1 diabetes. Findings of the study overall: When Type 1 diabetes patients were examined, their TCRB CDR3s proved moderately but significantly shorter in all four CD4+ subsets.

Their antigens are not known. The entirety of the isolated RNA underwent reverse transcription, so expressed TCRB transcripts were sequenced. Some clones are missing from TCRdb's copy, which holds only in-frame ones; the method was immunoSEQ multiplex PCR. Among hundreds of thousands of clones, about 15% were seen once, and the ten largest hold more than 0.015%. Material: naive CD4+ T cells from blood. All receptors come from a man between 18 and 29 years old with type 1 diabetes.

This clone was observed a few times. The rearrangement joins TRBV5-1 to TRBJ1-2; 9 positions match TRBD1. V shed 4 bases and J 2 bases; nucleotides not matched to a gene: 3. Germline assignment: CDR1 SGHRS and CDR2 YFSETQ. The CDR3 runs 14 residues. The CDR3 coding sequence is TGCGCCAGCAGCGACGGGACAGGGAACTATGGCTACACCTTC. Amino acids: CASSDGTGNYGYTF.

This clone was seen a handful of times. The V call is TRBV5-6, the J call TRBJ2-3, with 7 positions matching TRBD2. The V segment lost 3 bases and the J segment 3 bases; nucleotides outside the gene matches: 4. The CDR3 loop spans 14 amino acids. Germline CDR1 and CDR2: SGHDT and YYEEEE. The DNA for the CDR3 is TGTGCCAGCAGCTCGGGGGGACGGACAGATACGCAGTATTTT. Amino acids: CASSSGGRTDTQYF.

This clone was observed a few times. This chain links TRBV5-1 with TRBJ2-6; 7 nucleotides agree with TRBD1. CDR1 and CDR2 (germline): SGHRS, YFSETQ. V lost 6 bases to trimming and J lost 0 bases; unmatched junction nucleotides: 6. The CDR3 is made up of 16 amino acids. The CDR3 here is CASTPGQTSGANVLTF. CDR3 nucleotides: TGCGCCAGCACCCCGGGACAGACCTCTGGGGCCAACGTCCTGACTTTC.

The chain is built from TRBV5-6 and TRBJ1-1; weak D call: TRBD1 (5 bases). The CDR3 extends over 16 amino acids. Germline V gene lookup returns CDR1 SGHDT and CDR2 YYEEEE. The V and J ends lost 2 bases and 0 bases respectively, with 14 bases between them. The CDR3 region has the DNA TGTGCCAGCAGCTTATATCCAGGGTTCATGAACACTGAAGCTTTCTTT. Translating gives CASSLYPGFMNTEAFF.

J is TRBJ2-3 and V is TRBV28; no reliable D call. Trimming took off 5 bases at V and 2 bases at J, with 14 bases between the two ends. The V gene's germline CDR1 is MDHEN and CDR2 SYDVKM. The CDR3 spans 15 residues. The CDR3 region is CASSASGVFTDTQYF. The CDR3 DNA sequence: TGTGCCAGCAGTGCCTCCGGTGTCTTCACAGATACGCAGTATTTT. Full variable domain (missing parts from reference TRBV28 and TRBJ2-3): DVKVTQSSRYLVKRTGEKVFLECVQDMDHENMFWYRQDPGLGLRLIYFSYDVKMKEKGDIPEGYSVSREKKERFSLILESASTNQTSMYLCASSASGVFTDTQYFGPGTRLTVL.

J is TRBJ2-5 and V is TRBV27, with 7 nucleotides matching TRBD1. Germline CDR1 is MNHEY and CDR2 is SMNVEV (reference sequence). This CDR3 spans 12 amino acids. Unmatched junction bases numbered 3, after V lost 6 bases and J lost 5 bases. The CDR3 nucleotides read TGTGCCAGCAGCGAGGGGGCTGAGACCCAGTACTTC. It encodes CASSEGAETQYF.

In its sample, this clone was seen a few times. Mismatch with germline at one junction end may stem from a read error. The chain joins TRBV30 to TRBJ1-2; D gene unclear. The germline V gene has CDR1 GTSNPN and CDR2 SVGIG (reference sequence). The CDR3 covers 13 residues. For the CDR3, the DNA is TGTGCCTGGAGTGTACCGGTTAACGATGGCTACACCTTC. It is translated as CAWSVPVNDGYTF. Together with reference TRBV30 and TRBJ1-2, the CDR3 gives the full variable domain: SQTIHQWPATLVQPVGSPLSLECTVEGTSNPNLYWYRQAAGRGLQLLFYSVGIGQISSEVPQNLSASRPQDRQFILSSKKLLLSDSGFYLCAWSVPVNDGYTFGSGTRLTVV.

The chain links TRBV30 to TRBJ2-7; TRBD1 matches at 11 bases. CDR3 size: 14 residues. Germline V gene data show CDR1 as GTSNPN and CDR2 as SVGIG (reference sequence). J lost 3 bases, V lost 1 base, and 2 bases had no gene match. Here the CDR3 reads CAWSADRGHYEQYF. For the CDR3, the DNA is TGTGCCTGGAGTGCGGACAGGGGGCACTACGAGCAGTACTTC.

Concerning this clone: One end of the junction does not line up with germline, which may come from a read error. Other DNA sequences in the sample encode the same CDR3. The genes are TRBV10-3 and TRBJ2-7; 7 bases agree with TRBD1. The CDR3 is 14 residues long. Germline lookup yields CDR1 ENHRY and CDR2 SYGVKD. The CDR3 protein is CAISAIQGTYEQYF. CDR3 DNA sequence: TGTGCCATCAGCGCCATACAGGGGACCTACGAACAGTACTTC.

This clone was detected a few times. The V call is TRBV5-4, the J call TRBJ2-5; perhaps TRBD2 as D (6 bases). The CDR3 runs to 13 residues. V gave up 7 bases and J gave up 2 bases, with 12 bases separating them. Germline V gene lookup returns CDR1 SGHNT and CDR2 YYREEE (reference sequence). The CDR3 coding sequence is TGTGCCAGCCGACGGGCGGGGCAAGAGACCCAGTACTTC. Translating it yields CASRRAGQETQYF. Full variable domain (rest looked up from reference TRBV5-4 and TRBJ2-5): ETGVTQSPTHLIKTRGQQVTLRCSSQSGHNTVSWYQQALGQGPQFIFQYYREEENGRGNFPPRFSGLQFPNYSSELNVNALELDDSALYLCASRRAGQETQYFGPGTRLLVL.

The V gene is TRBV30, the J gene TRBJ2-3; TRBD2 agrees at 7 bases. Trimming cost V 0 bases and J 2 bases; bases outside gene matches: 5. This CDR3 is built from 15 residues. The V gene's germline CDR1 is GTSNPN and CDR2 SVGIG (reference sequence). The CDR3 protein is CAWSVGLADTDTQYF. The CDR3 DNA sequence: TGTGCCTGGAGTGTAGGGCTAGCGGACACAGATACGCAGTATTTT.

This clone occurred a few times. The chain employs TRBV28 and TRBJ2-5, with D unresolved. The CDR3 is made up of 15 amino acids. Trimming cost V 6 bases and J 1 base, with 15 bases left between them. Germline assignment: CDR1 MDHEN and CDR2 SYDVKM. The CDR3 loop is CASSKPQTPQETQYF. The DNA for the CDR3 is TGTGCCAGCAGCAAGCCCCAAACCCCCCAAGAGACCCAGTACTTC.

The chain is built from TRBV7-9 and TRBJ2-2; a weak D match, TRBD2 (6 bases). V was cut by 5 bases and J by 13 bases, with 20 bases left in between. Looked up from germline, CDR1 is SEHNR and CDR2 is FQNEAQ (reference sequence). The CDR3 runs 14 residues. The CDR3 loop is CASSNRDFDDVLFF. The CDR3 DNA is TGTGCCAGCAGCAACCGGGACTTTGATGATGTGCTGTTTTTT.

The chain uses TRBV5-1 and TRBJ2-3, with 11 bases fitting TRBD2. J gave up 3 bases and V 7 bases, and 16 bases lay outside the gene matches. The CDR3 is made up of 18 amino acids. Germline V gene lookup returns CDR1 SGHRS and CDR2 YFSETQ. CDR3 in amino acids: CASRGFLSGRAPTDTQYF. The CDR3 DNA follows: TGCGCCAGCCGCGGGTTCCTTAGCGGGAGGGCCCCAACAGATACGCAGTATTTT.

CDR3 nucleotides: TGTGCCTGGAGTCCCTATGCTAGGTCTCGAGCAGATACGCAGTATTTT. Amino acids: CAWSPYARSRADTQYF. This chain joins TRBV30 and TRBJ2-3, with no clear D. V was pared by 2 bases and J by 4 bases, with 19 bases between. In germline, CDR1 is GTSNPN, CDR2 SVGIG (reference sequence). The length of the CDR3 is 16 residues.

The V call is TRBV7-9, the J call TRBJ2-7, with D possibly being TRBD1 (6 bases). Germline V gene lookup returns CDR1 SEHNR and CDR2 FQNEAQ (reference sequence). V lost 5 bases and J 1 base, leaving 9 bases between the germline ends. The CDR3 is 13 amino acids. CDR3 region: CASSRQDSYEQYF. CDR3 DNA sequence: TGTGCCAGCAGCCGACAGGATTCCTACGAGCAGTACTTC. Looking up the rest from reference TRBV7-9 and TRBJ2-7 gives the full variable domain: DTGVSQNPRHKITKRGQNVTFRCDPISEHNRLYWYRQTLGQGPEFLTYFQNEAQLEKSRLLSDRFSAERPKGSFSTLEIQRTEQGDSAMYLCASSRQDSYEQYFGPGTRLTVT.

V usage is TRBV6-1 and J usage is TRBJ2-7; tentative D call: TRBD2 (6 bases). The CDR3 loop spans 11 amino acids. Looked up from germline, CDR1 is MNHNS and CDR2 is SASEGT. Trimming left V 6 bases short and J 5 bases short, with 8 bases between. For the CDR3, the DNA is TGTGCCAGCAGCCGACTAGACGAGCAGTACTTC. Amino acids: CASSRLDEQYF.